This TCR beta chain was sequenced in a study of shared clonotypes between healthy human individuals. Execution of the assay was at deep level. Sequencing used immunoSEQ multiplex PCR; TCRdb keeps in-frame clones, though not all of them. The repertoire has roughly 1 million clones, more than 75% of them found once; the top ten carry under 0.6%. This CDR3 spans 15 amino acids. After removal of 6 bases from V and 8 bases from J, the junction contained 8 bases not matched to a gene. CDR1 is SEHNR, CDR2 FQNEAQ, per germline (reference sequence). Sequencing was carried out using memory CD4+ T cells from PBMCs. Subset of the sample: CD45RA-negative fraction. This TCR came from a man between 18 and 35 years old in good health. Some clones in this sample may be carry-over from other donors' samples. The chain employs TRBV7-9 and TRBJ2-1, with 12 bases lining up with TRBD2. The CDR3: CASSSLAGGPHEQFF. The CDR3 coding sequence is TGTGCCAGCAGTAGTCTAGCGGGAGGGCCCCATGAGCAGTTCTTC.